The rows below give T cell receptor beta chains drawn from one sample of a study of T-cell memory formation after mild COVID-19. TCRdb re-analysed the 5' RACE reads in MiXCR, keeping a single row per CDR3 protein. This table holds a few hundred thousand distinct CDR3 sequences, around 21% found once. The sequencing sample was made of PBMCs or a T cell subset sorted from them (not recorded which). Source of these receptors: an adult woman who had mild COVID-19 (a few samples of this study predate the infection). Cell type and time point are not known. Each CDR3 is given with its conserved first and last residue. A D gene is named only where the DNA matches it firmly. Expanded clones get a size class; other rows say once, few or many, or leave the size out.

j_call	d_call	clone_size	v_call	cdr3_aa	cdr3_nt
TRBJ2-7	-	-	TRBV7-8	CASSFETTSYEQYF	TGTGCCAGCAGCTTCGAGACTACCTCCTACGAGCAGTACTTC
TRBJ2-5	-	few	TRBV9	CASSDGLLGETQYF	TGTGCCAGCAGCGACGGACTGCTCGGCGAGACCCAGTACTTC
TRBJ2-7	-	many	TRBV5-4	CASSGTVTYEQYF	TGTGCCAGCAGCGGGACCGTTACCTACGAGCAGTACTTC
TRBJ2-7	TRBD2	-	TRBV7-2	CASSFPPGLADDYEQYF	TGTGCCAGCAGCTTCCCACCGGGGCTAGCGGACGACTACGAGCAGTACTTC
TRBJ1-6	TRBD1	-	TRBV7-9	CASSQGASPLHF	TGTGCCAGCAGCCAGGGGGCTTCACCCCTCCACTTT
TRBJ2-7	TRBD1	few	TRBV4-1	CASSPGQGAVYEQYF	TGCGCCAGCAGCCCGGGACAGGGGGCGGTGTACGAGCAGTACTTC
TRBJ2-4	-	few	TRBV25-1	CASSELGQGDAKNIQYF	TGTGCCAGCAGTGAATTAGGTCAGGGAGATGCCAAAAACATTCAGTACTTC
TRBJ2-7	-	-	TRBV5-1	CASSGDGGTLYEQYF	TGCGCCAGCAGCGGCGACGGAGGGACCCTCTACGAGCAGTACTTC
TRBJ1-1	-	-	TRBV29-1	CSVELTEAFF	TGCAGCGTTGAACTCACTGAAGCTTTCTTT
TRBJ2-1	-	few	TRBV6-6	CASSYRRDGEQFF	TGTGCCAGCAGTTATAGGAGGGACGGTGAGCAGTTCTTC
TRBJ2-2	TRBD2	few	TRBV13	CASVTSGANTGELFF	TGTGCCAGCGTGACTAGCGGGGCGAACACCGGGGAGCTGTTTTTT
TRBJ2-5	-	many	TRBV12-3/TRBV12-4	CASSLYGETQYF	TGTGCCAGCAGCCTATATGGGGAGACCCAGTACTTC
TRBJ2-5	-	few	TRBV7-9	CASSPDSHQETQYF	TGTGCCAGCAGCCCGGACAGCCACCAAGAGACCCAGTACTTC
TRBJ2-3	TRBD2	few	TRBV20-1	CSVPSPGTSGRASTDTQYF	TGCAGTGTACCGAGTCCTGGGACTAGCGGGAGAGCTAGCACAGATACGCAGTATTTT
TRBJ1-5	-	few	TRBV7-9	CASSLGGFQPQHF	TGTGCCAGCAGCTTAGGAGGTTTTCAGCCCCAGCATTTT
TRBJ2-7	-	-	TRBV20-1	CSAIEVAIYEQYF	TGCAGTGCCATAGAGGTAGCCATCTACGAGCAGTACTTC
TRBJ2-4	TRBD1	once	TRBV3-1	CASSQDRGPISKNIQYF	TGTGCCAGCAGCCAAGACAGGGGGCCAATTTCCAAAAACATTCAGTACTTC
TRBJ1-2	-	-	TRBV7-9	CASSTSRAGYGYTF	TGTGCCAGCAGCACGAGCCGGGCGGGCTATGGCTACACCTTC
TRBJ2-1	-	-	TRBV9	CASSRANGGPYNEQFF	TGTGCCAGCAGCCGTGCCAACGGGGGACCCTACAATGAGCAGTTCTTC
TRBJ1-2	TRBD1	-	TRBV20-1	CSARDRRDRGRYGYTF	TGCAGTGCTAGAGATCGCCGGGACAGGGGACGATATGGCTACACCTTC
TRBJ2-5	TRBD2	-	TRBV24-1	CATSDLAGGPWETQYF	TGTGCCACCAGTGATTTAGCGGGAGGGCCGTGGGAGACCCAGTACTTC
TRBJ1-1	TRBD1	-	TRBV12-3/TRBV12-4	CASGQGAGGSGAFF	TGTGCCAGTGGACAGGGGGCCGGGGGGTCCGGAGCTTTCTTT
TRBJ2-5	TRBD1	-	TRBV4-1	CASSRKIGTGGDWETQYF	TGCGCCAGCAGCCGGAAGATCGGGACAGGGGGCGATTGGGAGACCCAGTACTTC
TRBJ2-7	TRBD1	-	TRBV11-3	CASSNPGQGFEQYF	TGTGCCAGCAGCAATCCGGGACAGGGTTTCGAGCAGTACTTC
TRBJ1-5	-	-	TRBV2	CASRGDNQPQHF	TGTGCCAGCAGGGGGGACAATCAGCCCCAGCATTTT
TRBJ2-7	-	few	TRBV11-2	CASSPIPGPSYEQYF	TGTGCCAGCAGCCCTATTCCAGGCCCTTCCTACGAGCAGTACTTC
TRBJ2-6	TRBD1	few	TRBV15	CATMKDRAGANVLTF	TGTGCCACAATGAAGGACAGGGCTGGGGCCAACGTCCTGACTTTC
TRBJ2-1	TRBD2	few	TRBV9	CASSALSGGYNEQFF	TGTGCCAGCAGCGCCCTTAGCGGGGGCTACAATGAGCAGTTCTTC
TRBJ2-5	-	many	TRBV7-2	CASSPRRGLQETQYF	TGTGCCAGCAGCCCCCGGAGGGGGTTACAAGAGACCCAGTACTTC